Listed here is a single T cell receptor (beta chain). Its antigen is currently not known. The CDR3 regions of human TCRbeta chains were subjected to immunosequencing. Concerning the study's data processing: Repertoire TCRs were checked for matches against a reference library of SARS-CoV-2-specific TCRs that had been generated using the MIRA antigen-specificity platform. Breadth was defined as the fraction of unique TCRs that were SARS-CoV-2-associated. Depth was defined as the fraction of total T cells that were SARS-CoV-2-associated. Using the MIRA data, every spike-specific TCR was mapped to the spike region that the TCR reacted to and assigned to either a CD4 or a CD8 class. Log10-transformed breadth and depth values were compared by one-way ANOVA with Sidak's multiple comparisons tests. Held by TCRdb, this immuneACCESS table contains in-frame sequences only and omits some clones. Under half of the omission traces to an unresolved V gene where checked; the cause of the rest is unknown. That table furnishes V, J and clone size, whereas the DNA furnished D and trimming. The sample's records list over 130,000 clones. 2% to 2.5% of the sample belongs to the ten largest clones.

The time point tag for this specimen amounts to: baseline before first vaccination. Vaccinee samples came from UK trials COV001 and COV002, including a single-blind randomized controlled phase 2/3 trial of AZD1222 (ChAdOx1 nCoV-19) in healthy adults. For TCRbeta chain sequencing, PBMC samples from trial participants were taken at day 0 and at day 28 after the second dose. The data derive from a study of T cell responses to AZD1222 COVID-19 vaccine listed by TCRdb under 2021. Study-level background: TCR sequencing was performed for 230 to 250 trial participants, of whom around 200 were given two doses of AZD1222 and around 25 were given two doses of MenACWY control vaccine. Trial participants were enrolled by age into 18-55, 56-69 and 70-plus year subgroups, with 148, 28 and 57 TCR-sequenced participants respectively.

The investigation overall reported the following: Epitopes outside the regions mutated in the B.1.351 and B.1.1.7 variants were reportedly recognized by nearly half of the unique spike-specific TCRs. Because no day 14 peak-response samples were available, the repertoires could be characterized only after the peak T cell response. Only a handful of AZD1222 recipients were SARS-CoV-2 seropositive at baseline, limiting conclusions about previously exposed vaccinees. Most participants were white British and females outnumbered males, and the authors suggested that clonal diversity may have been underestimated. The vaccine-associated CD4 TCRs covered the entire spike protein, and the dominant responses fell in regions 160-218 and 743-854. After two AZD1222 doses, spike-specific TCR breadth and depth were significantly higher than at day 0 and than in MenACWY recipients. The 56-69-year group was small, and its depth increase did not reach significance, likely because of low power.

Looking up the germline V gene (reference sequence) yields CDR1 SGHNT and CDR2 YYREEE. The cysteine opens and the phenylalanine closes a CDR3 of 15 amino acids. The entry retains the CDR3 DNA only, 45 bases that are in frame from base 1. The germline ends are 16 bases apart after V is trimmed by 4 bases and J by 2 bases. The chain was built from TRBV5-4 and TRBJ2-7; TRBD1 might be the D gene, on 6 matching bases. Input material: peripheral blood. The clonotype was recovered from an adult in good health. The DNA is as follows: TGTGCCAGCAGCACCCCGACAGGAATCACCTACGAGCAGTACTTC. The resulting protein is CASSTPTGITYEQYF.